This TCR beta chain was documented in a study of cytomegalovirus exposure and HLA in healthy donors. The study ran its PCR with 60 Vbeta and 13 Jbeta primers. Assay used: immunoSEQ multiplex PCR; TCRdb lists only in-frame clones, some missing. With about 150,000 clones in the sample, the ten largest clones hold 1.5% to 2%. The CDR3 is 13 residues long. The V end was cut by 1 base, the J end by 6 bases, with 10 bases between. The germline V gene encodes CDR1 SGHTA and CDR2 FQGNSA. This chain uses TRBV7-2 with TRBJ2-7, with D unclear. The sequencing input was PBMCs. This TCR was sampled from a woman in her fifties or sixties in good health and CMV-seronegative. The CDR3 DNA sequence: TGTGCCAGCAGCTTAGAATCAGAACGCGAGCAGTACTTC. Residues: CASSLESEREQYF.